This TCR beta chain was recorded in a study of T cells after yellow fever vaccination. The wider study: The SMART-Seq v4 Ultra Low Input method served to prepare the low-cell-number fractions.

TCRdb itself ran the 5' RACE reads through MiXCR, one entry per CDR3 protein. The table lists around 100,000 distinct CDR3 sequences, 8% to 9.5% of them singletons. This clonotype was seen many times. CDR1 and CDR2 from the germline V gene are SGHKS and YYEKEE (reference sequence). Trimming stripped 4 bases from V and 0 bases from J, with 11 bases between. CDR3 length: 15 residues. The clonotype comes from a man in his thirties or forties who received the YFV17D yellow fever vaccine. The sequenced sample was CD8+ T cells sorted from PBMCs, obtained 45 days after the yellow fever booster vaccination. The gene calls are TRBV5-5 and TRBJ1-3; D is perhaps TRBD1 (6 bases). The CDR3 region is CASSVNRDSGNTIYF. The CDR3 DNA sequence: TGTGCCAGCAGCGTTAACAGGGACTCTGGAAACACCATATATTTT. The full variable domain, with the rest looked up from reference TRBV5-5 and TRBJ1-3, is DAGVTQSPTHLIKTRGQQVTLRCSPISGHKSVSWYQQVLGQGPQFIFQYYEKEERGRGNFPDRFSARQFPNYSSELNVNALLLGDSALYLCASSVNRDSGNTIYFGEGSWLTVV.